This paragraph covers one T cell receptor (beta chain) sequence. Its matching antigen is unknown. Mouse germline and gene names are used. The CDR3 end falls 1 residue outside the read, so it is completed with the germline J gene. This sample was taken from a study of tissue T cells after allogeneic stem cell transplantation. Germline assignment: CDR1 SNHLY and CDR2 FYNGKV (reference sequence). The length of the CDR3 is 13 residues. The junction had 3 bases not matched to a gene; V was cut back by 5 bases and J by 6 bases. The study, taken as a whole, reports: TCR repertoires tracked anatomic similarity, regardless of disease or transplant status. Motif-based clustering found tissue-specific repertoire signatures shared across patients, though few clones were shared. In patients and mice, blood and spleen missed much of tissue repertoire.

Survey-depth TCRbeta CDR3 sequencing reported V/J genes and productive frequencies. The table came from immunoSEQ multiplex PCR; TCRdb's copy has only in-frame clones and leaves some out. The table records more than 40,000 clones, approximately 70% of them present only once. The V and J genes are TRBV3 and TRBJ1-2, with 10 bases fitting TRBD1. The sequence was obtained from a pool of C57BL/6 mice in good health. The specimen was sorted cells pooled from one or two spleens. The sequenced CDR3 bases are TGTGCCAGCAGCCCAGGGACAGGGGCCGACTACACC. The encoded protein is CASSPGTGADYT. The full CDR3 protein reads CASSPGTGADYTF.